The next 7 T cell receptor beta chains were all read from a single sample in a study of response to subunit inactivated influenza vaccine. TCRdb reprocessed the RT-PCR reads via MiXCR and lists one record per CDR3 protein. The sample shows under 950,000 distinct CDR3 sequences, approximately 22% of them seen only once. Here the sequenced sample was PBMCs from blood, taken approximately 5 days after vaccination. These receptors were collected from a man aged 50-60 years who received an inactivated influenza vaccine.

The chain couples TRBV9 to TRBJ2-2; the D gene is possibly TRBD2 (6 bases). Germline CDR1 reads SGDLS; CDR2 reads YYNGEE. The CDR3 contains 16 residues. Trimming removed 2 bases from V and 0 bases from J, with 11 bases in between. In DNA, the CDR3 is TGTGCCAGCAGCGTGGGCGGGACCACGAACACCGGGGAGCTGTTTTTT. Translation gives CASSVGGTTNTGELFF.

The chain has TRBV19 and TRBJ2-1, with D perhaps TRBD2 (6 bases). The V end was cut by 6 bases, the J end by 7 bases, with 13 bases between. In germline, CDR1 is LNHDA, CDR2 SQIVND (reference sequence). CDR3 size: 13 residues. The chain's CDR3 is CASSGSARNEQFF. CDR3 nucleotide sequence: TGTGCCAGTAGCGGGAGCGCGAGGAATGAGCAGTTCTTC. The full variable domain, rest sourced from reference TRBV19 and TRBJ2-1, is DGGITQSPKYLFRKEGQNVTLSCEQNLNHDAMYWYRQDPGQGLRLIYYSQIVNDFQKGDIAEGYSVSREKKESFPLTVTSAQKNPTAFYLCASSGSARNEQFFGPGTRLTVL.

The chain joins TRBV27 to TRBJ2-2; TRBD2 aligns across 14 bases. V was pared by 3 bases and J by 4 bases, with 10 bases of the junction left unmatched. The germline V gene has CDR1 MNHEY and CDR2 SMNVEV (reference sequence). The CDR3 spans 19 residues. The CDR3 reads CASSFRTSGGNYITGELFF. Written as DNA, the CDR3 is TGTGCCAGCAGTTTTAGGACTAGCGGGGGGAACTACATCACCGGGGAGCTGTTTTTT.

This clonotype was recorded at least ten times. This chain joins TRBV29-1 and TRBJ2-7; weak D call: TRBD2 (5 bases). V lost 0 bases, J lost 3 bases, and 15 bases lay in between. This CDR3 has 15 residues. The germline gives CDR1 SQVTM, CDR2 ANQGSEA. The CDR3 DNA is TGCAGCGTTGAAGATCGTCGGGGAAAAGACTACGAGCAGTACTTC. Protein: CSVEDRRGKDYEQYF.

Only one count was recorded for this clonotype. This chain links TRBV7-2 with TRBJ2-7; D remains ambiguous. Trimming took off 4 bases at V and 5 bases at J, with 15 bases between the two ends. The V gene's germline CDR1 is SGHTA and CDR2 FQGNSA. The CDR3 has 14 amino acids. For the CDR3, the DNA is TGTGCCAGCAGCTCAACGACCCAGCGCGACGAGCAGTACTTC. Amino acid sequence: CASSSTTQRDEQYF.

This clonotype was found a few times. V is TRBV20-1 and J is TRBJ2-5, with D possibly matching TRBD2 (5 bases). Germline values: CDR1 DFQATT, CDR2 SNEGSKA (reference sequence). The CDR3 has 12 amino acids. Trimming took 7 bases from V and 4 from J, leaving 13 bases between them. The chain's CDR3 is CSVRRGRETQYF. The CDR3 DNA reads TGCAGTGTCCGGCGAGGGCGAGAGACCCAGTACTTC.

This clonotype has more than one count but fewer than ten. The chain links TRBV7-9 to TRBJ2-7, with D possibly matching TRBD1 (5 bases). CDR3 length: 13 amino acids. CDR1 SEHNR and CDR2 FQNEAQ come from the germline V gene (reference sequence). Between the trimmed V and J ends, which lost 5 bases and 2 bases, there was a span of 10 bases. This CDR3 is CASSGASPYEQYF. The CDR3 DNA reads TGTGCCAGCAGCGGGGCCTCCCCCTACGAGCAGTACTTC.